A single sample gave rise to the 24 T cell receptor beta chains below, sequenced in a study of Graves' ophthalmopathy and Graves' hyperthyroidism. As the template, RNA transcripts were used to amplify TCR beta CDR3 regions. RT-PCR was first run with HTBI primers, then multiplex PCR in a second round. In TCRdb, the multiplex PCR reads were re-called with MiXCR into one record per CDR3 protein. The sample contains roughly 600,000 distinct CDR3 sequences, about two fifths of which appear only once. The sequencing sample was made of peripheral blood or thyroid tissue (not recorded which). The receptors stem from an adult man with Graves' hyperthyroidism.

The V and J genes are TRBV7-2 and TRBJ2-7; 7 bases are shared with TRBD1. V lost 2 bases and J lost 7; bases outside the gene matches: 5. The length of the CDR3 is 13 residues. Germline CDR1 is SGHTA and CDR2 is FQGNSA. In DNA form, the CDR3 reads TGTGCCAGCAGCTTATCGACAGGGTGGGAGCAGTACTTC. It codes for CASSLSTGWEQYF.

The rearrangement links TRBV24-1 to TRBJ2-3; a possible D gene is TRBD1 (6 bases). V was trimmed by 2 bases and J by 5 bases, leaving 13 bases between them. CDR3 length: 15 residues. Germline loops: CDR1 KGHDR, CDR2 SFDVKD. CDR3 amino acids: CATSDSRGTLDTQYF. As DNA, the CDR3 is TGTGCCACCAGTGATTCCAGGGGCACCTTAGATACGCAGTATTTT.

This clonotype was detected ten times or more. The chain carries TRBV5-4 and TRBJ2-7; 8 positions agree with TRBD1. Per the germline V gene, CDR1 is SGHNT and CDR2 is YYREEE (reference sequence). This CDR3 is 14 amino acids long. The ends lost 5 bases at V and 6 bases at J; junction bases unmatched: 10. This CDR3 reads CASSMDRVIREQYF. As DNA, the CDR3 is TGTGCCAGCAGTATGGACAGGGTGATTCGCGAGCAGTACTTC. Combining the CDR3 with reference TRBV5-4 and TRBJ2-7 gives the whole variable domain ETGVTQSPTHLIKTRGQQVTLRCSSQSGHNTVSWYQQALGQGPQFIFQYYREEENGRGNFPPRFSGLQFPNYSSELNVNALELDDSALYLCASSMDRVIREQYFGPGTRLTVT.

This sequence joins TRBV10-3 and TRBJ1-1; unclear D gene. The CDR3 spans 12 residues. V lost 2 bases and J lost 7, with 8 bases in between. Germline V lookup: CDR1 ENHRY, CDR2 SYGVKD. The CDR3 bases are TGTGCCATCAGTGAGGTAAAAGGTGAAGCTTTCTTT. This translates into CAISEVKGEAFF.

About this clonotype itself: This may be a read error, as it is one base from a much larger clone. The DNA for the CDR3 is TGTGCCAGCAGCGTAGCTTTGAACACTGAAGCTTTCTTT. Translated: CASSVALNTEAFF. This chain uses TRBV9 with TRBJ1-1; D not resolved. Germline CDR1 is SGDLS and CDR2 is YYNGEE. Trimming pared 0 bases from V and 0 bases from J, leaving 3 bases between. The CDR3 has 13 amino acids.

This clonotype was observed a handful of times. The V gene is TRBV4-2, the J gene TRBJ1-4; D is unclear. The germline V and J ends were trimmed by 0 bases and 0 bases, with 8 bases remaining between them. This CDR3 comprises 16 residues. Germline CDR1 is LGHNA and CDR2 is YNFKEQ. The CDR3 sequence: CASSQERTPTNEKLFF. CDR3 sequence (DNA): TGTGCCAGCAGCCAAGAGCGAACACCAACTAATGAAAAACTGTTTTTT.

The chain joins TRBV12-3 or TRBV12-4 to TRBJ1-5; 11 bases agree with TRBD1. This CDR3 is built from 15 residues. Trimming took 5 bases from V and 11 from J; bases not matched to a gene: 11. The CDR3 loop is CASSEAPGQGETQHF. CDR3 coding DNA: TGTGCCAGCAGTGAAGCCCCGGGACAGGGGGAGACCCAGCATTTT.

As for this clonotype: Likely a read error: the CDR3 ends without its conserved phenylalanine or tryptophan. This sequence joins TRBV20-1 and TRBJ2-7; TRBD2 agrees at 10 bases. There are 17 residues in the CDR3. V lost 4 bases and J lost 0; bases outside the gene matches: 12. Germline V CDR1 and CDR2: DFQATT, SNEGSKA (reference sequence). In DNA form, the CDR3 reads TGCAGTGCTACAGGATTCGGTAGCGGGAGGCTCTCCTACGAGCAGTACCTC. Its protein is CSATGFGSGRLSYEQYL.

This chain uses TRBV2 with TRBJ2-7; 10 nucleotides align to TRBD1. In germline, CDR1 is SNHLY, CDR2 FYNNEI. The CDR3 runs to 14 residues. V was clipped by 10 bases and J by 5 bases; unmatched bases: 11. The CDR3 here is CATALGQGWDEQYF. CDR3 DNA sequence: TGTGCCACCGCATTGGGACAGGGGTGGGACGAGCAGTACTTC.

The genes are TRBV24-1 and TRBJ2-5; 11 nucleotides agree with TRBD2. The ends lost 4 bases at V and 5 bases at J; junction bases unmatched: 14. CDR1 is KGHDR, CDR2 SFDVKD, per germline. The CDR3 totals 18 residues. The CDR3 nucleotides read TGTGCCACCAGTGACTACAAACTGACTAGCGGGACTTGGGAGACCCAGTACTTC. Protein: CATSDYKLTSGTWETQYF.

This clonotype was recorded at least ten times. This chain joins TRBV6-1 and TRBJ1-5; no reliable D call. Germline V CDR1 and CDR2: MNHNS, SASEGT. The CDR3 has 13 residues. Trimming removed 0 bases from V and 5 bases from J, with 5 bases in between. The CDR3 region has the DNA TGTGCCAGCAGTGAAGCGTTCTATCAGCCCCAGCATTTT. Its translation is CASSEAFYQPQHF.

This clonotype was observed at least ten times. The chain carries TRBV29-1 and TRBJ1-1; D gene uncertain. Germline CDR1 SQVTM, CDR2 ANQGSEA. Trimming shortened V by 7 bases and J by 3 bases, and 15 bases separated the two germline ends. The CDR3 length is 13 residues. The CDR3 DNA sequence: TGCAGCGCTTTGGAGGGTGGGTACACTGAAGCTTTCTTT. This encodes CSALEGGYTEAFF.

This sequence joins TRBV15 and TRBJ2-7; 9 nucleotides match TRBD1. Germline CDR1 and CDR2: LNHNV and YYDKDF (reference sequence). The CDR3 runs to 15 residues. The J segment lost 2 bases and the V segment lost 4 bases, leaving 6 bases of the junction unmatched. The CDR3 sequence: CATSTRGQGTYEQYF. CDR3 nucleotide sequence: TGTGCCACCAGCACTAGGGGACAGGGTACCTACGAGCAGTACTTC.

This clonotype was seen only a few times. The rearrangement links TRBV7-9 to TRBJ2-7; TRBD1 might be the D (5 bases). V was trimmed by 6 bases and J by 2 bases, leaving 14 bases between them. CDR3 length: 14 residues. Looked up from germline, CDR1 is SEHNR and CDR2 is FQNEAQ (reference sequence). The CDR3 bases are TGTGCCAGCAGTCCCGGACACGGAGCCTACGAGCAGTACTTC. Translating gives CASSPGHGAYEQYF.

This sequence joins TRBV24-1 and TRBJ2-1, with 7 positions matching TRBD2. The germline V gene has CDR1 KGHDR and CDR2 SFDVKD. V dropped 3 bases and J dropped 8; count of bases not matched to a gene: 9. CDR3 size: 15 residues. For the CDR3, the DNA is TGTGCCACCAGTGATACTCCAGCGGGGAGGTATGAGCAGTTCTTC. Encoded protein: CATSDTPAGRYEQFF.

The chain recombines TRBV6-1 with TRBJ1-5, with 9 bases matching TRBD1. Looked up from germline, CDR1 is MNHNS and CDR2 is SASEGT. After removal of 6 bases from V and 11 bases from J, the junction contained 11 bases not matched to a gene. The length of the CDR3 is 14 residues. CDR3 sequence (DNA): TGTGCCAGCAGACCCGGGACAGGGCAAGAGACCCAGCATTTT. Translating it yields CASRPGTGQETQHF.

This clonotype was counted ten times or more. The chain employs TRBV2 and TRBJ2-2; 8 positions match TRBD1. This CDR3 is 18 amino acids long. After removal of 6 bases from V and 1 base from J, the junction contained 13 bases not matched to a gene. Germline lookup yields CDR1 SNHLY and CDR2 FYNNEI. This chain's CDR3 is CASRPDRGLILNTGELFF. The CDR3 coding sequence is TGTGCCAGCAGACCCGACAGGGGCCTAATCTTGAACACCGGGGAGCTGTTTTTT.

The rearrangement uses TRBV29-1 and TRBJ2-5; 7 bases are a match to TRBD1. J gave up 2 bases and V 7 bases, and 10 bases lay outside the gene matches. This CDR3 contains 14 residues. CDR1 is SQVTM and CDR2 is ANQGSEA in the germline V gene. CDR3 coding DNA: TGCAGCGCCAGTGATCCGGACAGGCAAGAGACCCAGTACTTC. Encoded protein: CSASDPDRQETQYF.

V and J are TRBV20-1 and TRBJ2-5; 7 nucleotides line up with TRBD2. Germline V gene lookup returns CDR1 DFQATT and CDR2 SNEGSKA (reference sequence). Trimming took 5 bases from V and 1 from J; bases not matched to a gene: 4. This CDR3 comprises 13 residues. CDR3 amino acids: CSAWTSGQETQYF. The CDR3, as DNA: TGCAGTGCTTGGACTAGTGGCCAAGAGACCCAGTACTTC.

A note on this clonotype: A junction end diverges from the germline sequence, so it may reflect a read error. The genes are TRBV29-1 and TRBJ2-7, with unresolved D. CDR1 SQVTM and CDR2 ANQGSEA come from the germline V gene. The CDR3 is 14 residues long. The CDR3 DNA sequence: TGTGCCTGGAGTGATGTGCCCTACTCCTACGAGCAGTACTTC. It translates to CAWSDVPYSYEQYF.

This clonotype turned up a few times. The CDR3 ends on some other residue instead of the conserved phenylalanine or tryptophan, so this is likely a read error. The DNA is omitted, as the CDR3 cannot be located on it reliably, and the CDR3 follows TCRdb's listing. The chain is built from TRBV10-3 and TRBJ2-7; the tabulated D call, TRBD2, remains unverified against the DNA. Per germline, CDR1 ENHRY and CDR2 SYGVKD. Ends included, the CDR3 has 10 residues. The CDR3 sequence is CAIRNQGLAG.

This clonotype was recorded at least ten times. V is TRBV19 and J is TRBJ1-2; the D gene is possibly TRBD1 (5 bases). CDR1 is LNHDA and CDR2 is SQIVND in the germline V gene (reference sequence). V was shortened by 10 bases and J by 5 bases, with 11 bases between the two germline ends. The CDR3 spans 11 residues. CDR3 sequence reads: CAIQGRYGYTF. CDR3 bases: TGTGCCATTCAGGGCCGGTATGGCTACACCTTC. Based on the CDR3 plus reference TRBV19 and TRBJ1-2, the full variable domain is DGGITQSPKYLFRKEGQNVTLSCEQNLNHDAMYWYRQDPGQGLRLIYYSQIVNDFQKGDIAEGYSVSREKKESFPLTVTSAQKNPTAFYLCAIQGRYGYTFGSGTRLTVV.

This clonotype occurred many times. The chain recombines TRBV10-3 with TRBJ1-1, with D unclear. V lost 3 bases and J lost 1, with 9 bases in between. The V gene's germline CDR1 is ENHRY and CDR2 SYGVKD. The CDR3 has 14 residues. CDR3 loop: CAISEGLGNTEAFF. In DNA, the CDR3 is TGTGCCATCAGTGAAGGTTTGGGGAACACTGAAGCTTTCTTT.

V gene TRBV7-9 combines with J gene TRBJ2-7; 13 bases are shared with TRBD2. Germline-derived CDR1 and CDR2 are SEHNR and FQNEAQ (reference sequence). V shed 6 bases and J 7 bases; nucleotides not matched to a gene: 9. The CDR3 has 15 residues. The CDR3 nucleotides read TGTGCCAGCAGTCTCGGGACTAGCGGGGTTGTTGAGCAGTACTTC. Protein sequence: CASSLGTSGVVEQYF.